The rows below give T cell receptor beta chains drawn from one sample of a study of a mutant IDH1 vaccine in newly diagnosed glioma. Their cognate antigens are unknown. TCRdb's copy holds only in-frame clones and misses some; the assay was immunoSEQ multiplex PCR. This sample has 50,000 or so clones, with more than 85% found just once. This specimen consisted of PBMCs, obtained from a glioma patient whose treatment included an IDH1 peptide vaccine. These receptors originate from a man aged 45-60 years with glioma. CDR3s include the opening cysteine and the closing phenylalanine or tryptophan. A D gene is named only where the DNA matches it firmly. The size of a clone is reported for some rows only, either as once, few or many, or as a class for expanded clones.

TRBV5-4	TRBD2	-	TRBJ2-1	TGTGCCAGCAGCGACGGGACTAGCGGATTCAATGAGCAGTTCTTC	CASSDGTSGFNEQFF
TRBV4-1	-	-	TRBJ2-1	TGCGCCAGCAGCGCTCCCCGTGAGCAGTTCTTC	CASSAPREQFF
TRBV9	TRBD2	-	TRBJ2-5	TGTGCCAGCAGCGTATATGACGGGAGGGAAGAGACCCAGTACTTC	CASSVYDGREETQYF
TRBV5-6	-	-	TRBJ2-7	TGTGCCAGCAGCTTTCCCAGGGTGATCGCCGACGAGCAGTACTTC	CASSFPRVIADEQYF
TRBV7-2	-	-	TRBJ1-1	TGTGCCAGCAGCTTAGAGGCAGGGATTCAAGCTTTCTTT	CASSLEAGIQAFF
TRBV4-3	TRBD1	-	TRBJ1-2	TGCGCCAGCAGCCCACAGGGACACAGGGGCGGCTACACCTTC	CASSPQGHRGGYTF
TRBV5-6	-	-	TRBJ2-2	TGTGCCAGCAGCTTCTTATACTCGGGGATAGGCACCGGGGAGCTGTTTTTT	CASSFLYSGIGTGELFF
TRBV7-6	-	-	TRBJ2-3	TGTGCCAGCAGCTTAGGTATGGCCGGTTACACAGATACGCAGTATTTT	CASSLGMAGYTDTQYF
TRBV6-1	-	-	TRBJ2-1	TGTGCCAGCAGTTCGAGTGGGTCCTACAATGAGCAGTTCTTC	CASSSSGSYNEQFF
TRBV9	TRBD1	-	TRBJ1-2	TGTGCCAGCAGCGGGGACAGACCTAACTATGGCTACACCTTC	CASSGDRPNYGYTF
TRBV11-3	TRBD2	-	TRBJ2-7	TGTGCCAGCAGCTTACGGCCGACTAGCGGAGACCCCTACGAGCAGTACTTC	CASSLRPTSGDPYEQYF
TRBV6-5	-	few	TRBJ1-2	TGTGCCAGCAGCAGGAGTGGTGGCTACACCTTC	CASSRSGGYTF
TRBV7-9	-	-	TRBJ1-4	TGTGCCAGCAGCGACGGATCTTACCTAAATGAAAAACTGTTTTTT	CASSDGSYLNEKLFF
TRBV1	-	-	TRBJ1-2	TGCACCAGCAGCCAAGATTATCGGCAGCCTAACTATGGCTACACCTTC	CTSSQDYRQPNYGYTF
TRBV28	-	-	TRBJ2-1	TGTGCCAGCAGTTTATTGGTAGGTTTCGTCAATGAGCAGTTCTTC	CASSLLVGFVNEQFF
TRBV5-1	-	-	TRBJ2-7	TGCGCCAGCAGCTTGGAGTCCGGCTACGAGCAGTACTTC	CASSLESGYEQYF
TRBV19	-	-	TRBJ2-1	TGTGCCAAGGGACCTGGAGTTTACAATGAGCAGTTCTTC	CAKGPGVYNEQFF